Below are 10 T cell receptor beta chains sequenced from a single sample in a study of response to subunit inactivated influenza vaccine. TCRdb independently ran MiXCR on the RT-PCR reads; one entry per CDR3 protein. Of roughly 570,000 distinct CDR3 sequences listed, less than 15% were seen once; the top ten hold more than 9.5%. The sequenced sample was PBMCs from blood, obtained 12 days after vaccination. These receptors came from a man aged 50 to 60 who received an inactivated influenza vaccine.

The V call is TRBV7-2, the J call TRBJ2-7; 9 positions match TRBD1. This CDR3 has 14 residues. With 5 bases clipped from V and 5 bases from J, the junction kept 7 bases outside the gene matches. Germline V gene sequence: CDR1 SGHTA, CDR2 FQGNSA. The CDR3: CASSRWTGDNEQYF. For the CDR3, the DNA is TGTGCCAGCAGCCGATGGACAGGGGACAACGAGCAGTACTTC.

The sample holds a few counts of this clonotype. The chain couples TRBV15 to TRBJ1-1; D is unresolved. The germline V gene encodes CDR1 LNHNV and CDR2 YYDKDF (reference sequence). This CDR3 contains 16 residues. Trimming cost V 0 bases and J 0 bases, with 11 bases left between them. CDR3 loop: CATSRDHPGLNTEAFF. The CDR3 coding sequence is TGTGCCACCAGCAGAGATCATCCTGGGTTGAACACTGAAGCTTTCTTT.

V is TRBV25-1 and J is TRBJ2-3, with 10 bases aligning to TRBD1. The length of the CDR3 is 15 residues. Looked up from germline, CDR1 is MGHDK and CDR2 is SYGVNS. V lost 3 bases, J lost 3 bases, and 3 bases stayed unmatched. CDR3 amino acids: CASSDRDRGTDTQYF. In DNA, the CDR3 is TGTGCCAGCAGTGACCGGGACAGGGGAACAGATACGCAGTATTTT.

V gene TRBV20-1 combines with J gene TRBJ1-5; 7 bases are shared with TRBD1. The V and J ends lost 3 bases and 4 bases, in that order; junction bases with no gene match: 6. The CDR3 is made up of 14 amino acids. The germline gives CDR1 DFQATT, CDR2 SNEGSKA (reference sequence). CDR3 residues: CSASPQGQNQPQHF. The CDR3 coding sequence is TGCAGTGCTAGCCCACAGGGACAGAATCAGCCCCAGCATTTT.

This chain uses TRBV15 with TRBJ1-5; no reliable D call. The germline gives CDR1 LNHNV, CDR2 YYDKDF (reference sequence). The CDR3 is 12 amino acids. Trimming removed 5 bases from V and 4 bases from J, with 6 bases in between. The CDR3 nucleotides are TGTGCCACCAGCGAGGAAAATCAGCCCCAGCATTTT. Amino acid sequence: CATSEENQPQHF.

V usage is TRBV12-3 or TRBV12-4 and J usage is TRBJ1-2, with 7 bases aligning to TRBD1. V trimming: 6 bases; J trimming: 5 bases; junction bases outside the gene matches: 12. The CDR3 is 15 amino acids. The CDR3 region has the DNA TGTGCCAGCAGACGTGAGGCAGCAGGGGGGTATGGCTACACCTTC. The encoded protein is CASRREAAGGYGYTF.

This clonotype was seen a handful of times. The J gene is TRBJ2-1, the V gene TRBV3-1; D is perhaps TRBD1 or TRBD2 (5 bases each). This CDR3 spans 13 amino acids. Germline CDR1 and CDR2: LGHDT and YNNKEL (reference sequence). Trimming took off 3 bases at V and 9 bases at J, with 12 bases between the two ends. The CDR3 sequence: CASSHGTVGEQFF. CDR3 nucleotides: TGTGCCAGCAGCCATGGGACGGTGGGTGAGCAGTTCTTC.

The rearrangement joins TRBV28 to TRBJ2-1; 11 positions match TRBD2. Per the germline V gene, CDR1 is MDHEN and CDR2 is SYDVKM. CDR3 length: 15 amino acids. J gave up 6 bases and V 2 bases, and 3 bases lay outside the gene matches. The CDR3: CASSLRLAGPNEQFF. DNA of the CDR3: TGTGCCAGCAGTTTAAGACTAGCGGGACCCAATGAGCAGTTCTTC.

As to this clonotype: A read error may be the cause here, since a much bigger clone is one base away. Without the conserved terminal phenylalanine or tryptophan, this CDR3 likely stems from a read error. This chain connects TRBV7-9 to TRBJ2-5; maybe TRBD2 (6 bases). Germline V lookup: CDR1 SEHNR, CDR2 FQNEAQ (reference sequence). The V end was cut by 5 bases, the J end by 2 bases, with 15 bases between. CDR3 length equals 15 residues. CDR3 DNA sequence: TGTGCCAGCAGCACGGGACGGACTACTCAAGAGACCCAGTACCTC. The encoded protein is CASSTGRTTQETQYL.

This clonotype occurred a few times. The chain employs TRBV5-1 and TRBJ2-1, with D unclear. The CDR3 spans 15 residues. Germline assignment: CDR1 SGHRS and CDR2 YFSETQ. Trimming removed 1 base at V and 5 bases at J, with 13 bases between. The CDR3 region has the DNA TGCGCCAGCAGCTTGAGGGCAGGTTCTAACAATGAGCAGTTCTTC. This translates into CASSLRAGSNNEQFF. Together with reference TRBV5-1 and TRBJ2-1, the CDR3 gives the full variable domain: KAGVTQTPRYLIKTRGQQVTLSCSPISGHRSVSWYQQTPGQGLQFLFEYFSETQRNKGNFPGRFSGRQFSNSRSEMNVSTLELGDSALYLCASSLRAGSNNEQFFGPGTRLTVL.